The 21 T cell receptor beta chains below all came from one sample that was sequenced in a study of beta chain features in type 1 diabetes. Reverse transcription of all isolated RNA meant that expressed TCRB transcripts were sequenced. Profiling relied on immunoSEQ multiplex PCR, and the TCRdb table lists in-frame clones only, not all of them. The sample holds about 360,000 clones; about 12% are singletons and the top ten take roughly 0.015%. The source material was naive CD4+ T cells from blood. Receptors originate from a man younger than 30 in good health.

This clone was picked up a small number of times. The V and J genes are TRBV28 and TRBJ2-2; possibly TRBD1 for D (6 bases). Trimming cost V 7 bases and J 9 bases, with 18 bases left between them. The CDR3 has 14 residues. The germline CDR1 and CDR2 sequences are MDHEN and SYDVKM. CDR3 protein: CASTTTGQTRELFF. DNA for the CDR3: TGTGCCAGCACTACCACCGGACAGACCCGGGAGCTGTTTTTT.

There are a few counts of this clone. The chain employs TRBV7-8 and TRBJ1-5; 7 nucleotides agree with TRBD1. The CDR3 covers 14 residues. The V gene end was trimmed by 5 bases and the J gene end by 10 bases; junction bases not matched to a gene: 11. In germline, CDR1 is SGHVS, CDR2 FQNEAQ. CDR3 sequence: CASSLGQTLGPQHF. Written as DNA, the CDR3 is TGTGCCAGCAGCCTGGGACAGACCCTCGGCCCCCAGCATTTT.

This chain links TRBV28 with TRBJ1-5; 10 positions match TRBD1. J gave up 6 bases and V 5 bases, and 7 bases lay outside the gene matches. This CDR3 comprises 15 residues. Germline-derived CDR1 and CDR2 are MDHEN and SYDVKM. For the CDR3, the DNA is TGTGCCAGCAGTCCCGGGACAGGGGACGGTCAGCCCCAGCATTTT. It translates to CASSPGTGDGQPQHF.

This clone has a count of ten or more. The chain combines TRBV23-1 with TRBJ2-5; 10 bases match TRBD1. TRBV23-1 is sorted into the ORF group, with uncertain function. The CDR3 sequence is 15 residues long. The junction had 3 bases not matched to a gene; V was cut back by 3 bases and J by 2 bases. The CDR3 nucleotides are TGCGCCAGCAGTCATGGGACAGGGGCACAAGAGACCCAGTACTTC. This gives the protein CASSHGTGAQETQYF.

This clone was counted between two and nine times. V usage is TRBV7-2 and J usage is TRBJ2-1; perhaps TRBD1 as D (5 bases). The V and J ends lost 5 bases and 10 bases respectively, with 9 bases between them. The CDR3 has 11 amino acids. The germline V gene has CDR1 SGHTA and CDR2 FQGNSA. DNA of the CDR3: TGTGCCAGCAGCCCAGGACAAGAGCAGTTCTTC. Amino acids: CASSPGQEQFF.

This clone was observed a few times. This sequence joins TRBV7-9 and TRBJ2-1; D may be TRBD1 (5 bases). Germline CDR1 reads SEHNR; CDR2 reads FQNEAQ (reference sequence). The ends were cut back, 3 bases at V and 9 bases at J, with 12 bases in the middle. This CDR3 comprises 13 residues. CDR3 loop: CASSLGSTGEQFF. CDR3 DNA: TGTGCCAGCAGCTTGGGGTCTACAGGTGAGCAGTTCTTC.

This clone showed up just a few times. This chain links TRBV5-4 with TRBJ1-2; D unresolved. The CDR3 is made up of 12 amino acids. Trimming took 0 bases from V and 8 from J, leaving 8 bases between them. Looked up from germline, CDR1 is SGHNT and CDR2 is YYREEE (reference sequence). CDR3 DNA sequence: TGTGCCAGCAGCTTGGAACAGTCGGGCTACACCTTC. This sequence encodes CASSLEQSGYTF.

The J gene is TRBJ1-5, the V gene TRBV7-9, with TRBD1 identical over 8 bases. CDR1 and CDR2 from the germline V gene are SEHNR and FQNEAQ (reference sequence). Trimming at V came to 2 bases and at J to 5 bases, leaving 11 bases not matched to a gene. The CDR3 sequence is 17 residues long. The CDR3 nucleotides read TGTGCCAGCAGCTTAACCCCCTCTGGACAGGGAGATCAGCCCCAGCATTTT. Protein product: CASSLTPSGQGDQPQHF. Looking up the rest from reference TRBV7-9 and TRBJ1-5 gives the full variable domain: DTGVSQNPRHKITKRGQNVTFRCDPISEHNRLYWYRQTLGQGPEFLTYFQNEAQLEKSRLLSDRFSAERPKGSFSTLEIQRTEQGDSAMYLCASSLTPSGQGDQPQHFGDGTRLSIL.

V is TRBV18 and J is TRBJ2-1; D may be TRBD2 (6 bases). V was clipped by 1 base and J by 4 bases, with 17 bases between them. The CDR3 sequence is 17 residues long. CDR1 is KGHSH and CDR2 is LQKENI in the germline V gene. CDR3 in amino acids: CASSPLNLAGNYNEQFF. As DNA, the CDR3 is TGTGCCAGCTCACCACTAAACCTGGCGGGGAATTACAATGAGCAGTTCTTC.

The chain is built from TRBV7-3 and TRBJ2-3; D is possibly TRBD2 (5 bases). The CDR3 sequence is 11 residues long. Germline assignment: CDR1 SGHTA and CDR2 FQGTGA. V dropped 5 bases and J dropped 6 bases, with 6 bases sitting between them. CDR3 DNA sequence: TGTGCCAGCAGCCGGGGTGATACGCAGTATTTT. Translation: CASSRGDTQYF.

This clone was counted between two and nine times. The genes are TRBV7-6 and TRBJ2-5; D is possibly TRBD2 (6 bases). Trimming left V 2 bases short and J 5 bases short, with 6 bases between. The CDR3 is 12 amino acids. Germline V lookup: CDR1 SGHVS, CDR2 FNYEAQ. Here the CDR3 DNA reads TGTGCCAGCAGCTTAAGCGGGGAGACCCAGTACTTC. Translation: CASSLSGETQYF.

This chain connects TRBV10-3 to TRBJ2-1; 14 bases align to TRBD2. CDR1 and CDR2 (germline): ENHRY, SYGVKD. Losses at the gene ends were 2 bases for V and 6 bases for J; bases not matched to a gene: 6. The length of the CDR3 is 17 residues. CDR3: CAISETGLAGGGNEQFF. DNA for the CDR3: TGTGCCATCAGTGAGACCGGACTAGCGGGGGGAGGCAATGAGCAGTTCTTC.

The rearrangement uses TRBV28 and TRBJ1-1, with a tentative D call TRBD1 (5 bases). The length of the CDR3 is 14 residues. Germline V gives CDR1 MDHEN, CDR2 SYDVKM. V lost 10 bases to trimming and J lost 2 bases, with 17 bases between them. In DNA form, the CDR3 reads TGTGCCATCTCAGGGCAGACTCTTAACACTGAAGCTTTCTTT. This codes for CAISGQTLNTEAFF.

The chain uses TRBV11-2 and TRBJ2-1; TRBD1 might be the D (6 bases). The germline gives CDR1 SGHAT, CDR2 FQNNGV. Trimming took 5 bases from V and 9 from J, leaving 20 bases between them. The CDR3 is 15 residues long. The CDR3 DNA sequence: TGTGCCAGCAGCCAGTCGACGGGCAGGGGCCCTGAGCAGTTCTTC. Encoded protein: CASSQSTGRGPEQFF.

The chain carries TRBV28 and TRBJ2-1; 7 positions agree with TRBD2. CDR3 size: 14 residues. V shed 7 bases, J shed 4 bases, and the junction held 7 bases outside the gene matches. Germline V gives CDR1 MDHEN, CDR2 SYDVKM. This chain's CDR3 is CASNLGLVYNEQFF. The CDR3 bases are TGTGCCAGCAACCTAGGACTAGTTTACAATGAGCAGTTCTTC.

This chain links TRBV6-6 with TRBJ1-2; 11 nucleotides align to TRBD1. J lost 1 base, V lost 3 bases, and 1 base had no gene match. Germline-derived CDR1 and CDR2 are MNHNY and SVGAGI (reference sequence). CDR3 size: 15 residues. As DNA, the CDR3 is TGTGCCAGCAGTTATGGGACAGGGGGTAACTATGGCTACACCTTC. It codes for CASSYGTGGNYGYTF.

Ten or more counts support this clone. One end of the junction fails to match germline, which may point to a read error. CDR3 sequence reads: CSAEGQGYEQYF. DNA of the CDR3: TGCAGCGCTGAAGGACAGGGCTACGAGCAGTACTTC. The chain couples TRBV29-1 to TRBJ2-7; 8 nucleotides line up with TRBD1. CDR3 length equals 12 residues. Germline CDR1 and CDR2: SQVTM and ANQGSEA.

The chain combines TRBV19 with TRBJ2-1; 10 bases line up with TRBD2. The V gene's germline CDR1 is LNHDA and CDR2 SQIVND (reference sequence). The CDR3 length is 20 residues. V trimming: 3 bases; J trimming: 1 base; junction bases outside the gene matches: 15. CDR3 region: CASSIRDKREGLKSYNEQFF. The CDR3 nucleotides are TGTGCCAGTAGTATCCGGGATAAGCGGGAGGGCCTTAAATCCTACAATGAGCAGTTCTTC.

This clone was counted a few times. CDR3 bases: TGTGCCACCAGCAGACTTTATGAGGGTGAAAAACTGTTTTTT. Its protein is CATSRLYEGEKLFF. The J gene is TRBJ1-4, the V gene TRBV15, with unresolved D. CDR3 length equals 14 residues. Between the trimmed V and J ends, which lost 2 bases and 7 bases, there was a span of 11 bases. The germline gives CDR1 LNHNV, CDR2 YYDKDF (reference sequence).

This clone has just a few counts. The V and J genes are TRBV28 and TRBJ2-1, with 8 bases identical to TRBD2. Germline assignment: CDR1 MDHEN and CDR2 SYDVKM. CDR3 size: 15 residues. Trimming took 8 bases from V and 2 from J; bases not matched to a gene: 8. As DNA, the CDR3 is TGTGCCAGCCTATTATCGGGGGGGCCCTACAATGAGCAGTTCTTC. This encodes CASLLSGGPYNEQFF.

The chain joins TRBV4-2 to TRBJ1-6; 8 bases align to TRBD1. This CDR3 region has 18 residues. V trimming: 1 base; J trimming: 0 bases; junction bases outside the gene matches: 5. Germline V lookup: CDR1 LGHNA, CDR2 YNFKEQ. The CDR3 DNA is TGTGCCAGCAGCCAAGCTCAGGGGGCGAGCTCCTATAATTCACCCCTCCACTTT. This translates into CASSQAQGASSYNSPLHF.